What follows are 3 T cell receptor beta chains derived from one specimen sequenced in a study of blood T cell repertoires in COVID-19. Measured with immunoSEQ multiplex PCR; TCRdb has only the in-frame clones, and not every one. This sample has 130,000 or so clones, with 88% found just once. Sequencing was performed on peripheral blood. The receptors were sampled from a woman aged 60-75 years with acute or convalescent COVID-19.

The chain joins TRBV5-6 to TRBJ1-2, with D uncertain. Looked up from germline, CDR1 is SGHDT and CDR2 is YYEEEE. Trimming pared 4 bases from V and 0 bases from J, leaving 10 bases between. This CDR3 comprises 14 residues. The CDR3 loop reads CASSPISTNYGYTF. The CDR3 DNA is TGTGCCAGCAGCCCGATCAGTACTAACTATGGCTACACCTTC.

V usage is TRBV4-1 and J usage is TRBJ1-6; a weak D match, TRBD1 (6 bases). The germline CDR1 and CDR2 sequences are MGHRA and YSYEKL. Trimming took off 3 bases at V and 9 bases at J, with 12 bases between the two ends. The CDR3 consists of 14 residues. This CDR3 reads CASSHRDISSPLHF. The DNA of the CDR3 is TGCGCCAGCAGCCACCGGGACATATCTTCACCCCTCCACTTT.

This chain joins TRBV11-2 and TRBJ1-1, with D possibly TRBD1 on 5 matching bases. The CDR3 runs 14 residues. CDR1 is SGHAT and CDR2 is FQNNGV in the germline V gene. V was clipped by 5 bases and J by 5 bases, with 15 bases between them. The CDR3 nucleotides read TGTGCCAGCAGCCCCGTGGGGCGCTGGACTGAAGCTTTCTTT. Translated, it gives CASSPVGRWTEAFF.